This is a list of T cell receptor beta chains from one sample in a study of tumor and adjacent non-tumor tissue in lung cancer. TCRdb reprocessed the multiplex PCR reads via MiXCR and lists one record per CDR3 protein. The sample lists 90,000 to 100,000 distinct CDR3 sequences; 80% were seen once. Sequenced input: distant non-tumor lung tissue. These receptors originate from a man in his sixties with small cell lung cancer. Both conserved end residues are part of each CDR3. Each record gives: J gene, V gene, D gene, clone size, CDR3 DNA, CDR3 protein. A D gene is named only where the DNA matches it firmly. Rows may omit the clone size; those that give it use once, few, many or a size class.

J gene: TRBJ2-1
V gene: TRBV20-1
D gene: TRBD2
clone size: few
CDR3 DNA: TGCAGTGCTTCCCTCGGGCTAGCGGGAGGTGGGCACAATAAGCAGTTCTTC
CDR3 protein: CSASLGLAGGGHNKQFF

J gene: TRBJ1-4
V gene: TRBV29-1
D gene: NA
clone size: NA
CDR3 DNA: TGCAGTGTTGCCCGGGAGTGGGTAAATGAAAAACTGTTTTTT
CDR3 protein: CSVAREWVNEKLFF

J gene: TRBJ2-1
V gene: TRBV12-3/TRBV12-4
D gene: NA
clone size: NA
CDR3 DNA: TGTTCCAGCAGCCGCACTAGTGGGAGTCACAATGAGCAGTTCTTC
CDR3 protein: CSSSRTSGSHNEQFF

J gene: TRBJ1-2
V gene: TRBV5-5
D gene: TRBD1
clone size: NA
CDR3 DNA: TGTGCCAGCAGTCCCGGGACAGTTTACTATGGCTACACCTTC
CDR3 protein: CASSPGTVYYGYTF

J gene: TRBJ2-7
V gene: TRBV28
D gene: NA
clone size: NA
CDR3 DNA: TGTGCCAGCAGTTTGCGGGGGCTGACCTACGAGCAGTACTTC
CDR3 protein: CASSLRGLTYEQYF

J gene: TRBJ2-5
V gene: TRBV28
D gene: TRBD2
clone size: NA
CDR3 DNA: TGTGCCAGCAGTTTAAGGTTGACTAGCGGGAGTGGAGAGACCCAGTACTTC
CDR3 protein: CASSLRLTSGSGETQYF

J gene: TRBJ2-1
V gene: TRBV11-2
D gene: NA
clone size: once
CDR3 DNA: TGTGCCAGCGGCTTAGGGGCAGGGTTGGTTGAGCTGTTCTTC
CDR3 protein: CASGLGAGLVELFF

J gene: TRBJ2-2
V gene: TRBV4-2
D gene: NA
clone size: NA
CDR3 DNA: TGTGCCAGCAGCCAAGATAGTGTTATCGGGAGAGTAAGCAACGGGGAGCTGTTTTTT
CDR3 protein: CASSQDSVIGRVSNGELFF

J gene: TRBJ2-7
V gene: TRBV12-3/TRBV12-4
D gene: NA
clone size: NA
CDR3 DNA: TGTACCAGCCGGGGGAGGTCCTACGAGCAGTACTTC
CDR3 protein: CTSRGRSYEQYF

J gene: TRBJ2-2
V gene: TRBV20-1
D gene: NA
clone size: many
CDR3 DNA: TGCAGTGCTAAAAAACAGCACACCGGGGAGCTGTTTTTT
CDR3 protein: CSAKKQHTGELFF

J gene: TRBJ1-2
V gene: TRBV30
D gene: NA
clone size: many
CDR3 DNA: TGTGCCTGGAAGGGGCAGTCAGACTACACCTTC
CDR3 protein: CAWKGQSDYTF

J gene: TRBJ2-1
V gene: TRBV6-1
D gene: NA
clone size: NA
CDR3 DNA: TGTGTCAGCAGATTCCGACTAGTATCCTATAATGAGCAGTTCTTC
CDR3 protein: CVSRFRLVSYNEQFF

J gene: TRBJ2-3
V gene: TRBV29-1
D gene: NA
clone size: NA
CDR3 DNA: TGCAGCGCCTCGACAAGGGCTAGCACAGATACGCAGAATTTT
CDR3 protein: CSASTRASTDTQNF

J gene: TRBJ1-2
V gene: TRBV4-1
D gene: NA
clone size: NA
CDR3 DNA: TGCGCCAGCGGCCAAGACGAACAACGGAGCTATGGCTACACCTTC
CDR3 protein: CASGQDEQRSYGYTF

J gene: TRBJ2-2
V gene: TRBV4-2
D gene: NA
clone size: NA
CDR3 DNA: TGTGCCAACAGTCAACATCTGAGGACCAACACCGGGGAGCTGTTTTTT
CDR3 protein: CANSQHLRTNTGELFF

J gene: TRBJ1-4
V gene: TRBV4-1
D gene: NA
clone size: medium-sized
CDR3 DNA: TGCGCCAGCAGCCAAGTGAGCACCCCGGATGAAAAACTGTTTTTT
CDR3 protein: CASSQVSTPDEKLFF

J gene: TRBJ2-2
V gene: TRBV4-1
D gene: NA
clone size: many
CDR3 DNA: TGCGCCAGCAGCCCCCGATTGGGTACGAACACCGGGGAGCTGTTTTTT
CDR3 protein: CASSPRLGTNTGELFF

J gene: TRBJ2-2
V gene: TRBV6-1
D gene: NA
clone size: NA
CDR3 DNA: TGTGACAGCAGTGACCGAGGCTTGGGGCCAACTTGGGAGCTGTTTTTT
CDR3 protein: CDSSDRGLGPTWELFF

J gene: TRBJ1-2
V gene: TRBV7-8
D gene: TRBD1
clone size: many
CDR3 DNA: TGTGCCAGCAGCTTAGGGGACAGTGGGGCCTATGGCTACACCTTC
CDR3 protein: CASSLGDSGAYGYTF

J gene: TRBJ2-5
V gene: TRBV6-5
D gene: TRBD1
clone size: NA
CDR3 DNA: TGTGCCAGCAGTTACACCGGGATAGGGGGCGCGGAGACCCAGTATTTC
CDR3 protein: CASSYTGIGGAETQYF

J gene: TRBJ2-1
V gene: TRBV30
D gene: NA
clone size: NA
CDR3 DNA: TGTGCCTGGAATACGGGACGGGACGATGAGCAGCTCTTC
CDR3 protein: CAWNTGRDDEQLF

J gene: TRBJ2-5
V gene: TRBV5-6
D gene: NA
clone size: NA
CDR3 DNA: TGTACCAGTAGCAGAGTCATTGGACAGCTCCAAGAGACCCAGTACTTC
CDR3 protein: CTSSRVIGQLQETQYF

J gene: TRBJ2-3
V gene: TRBV29-1
D gene: NA
clone size: many
CDR3 DNA: TGCAGCGTTGAAGTACGTCGCAGGGGCACAGATACGCAGTATTTT
CDR3 protein: CSVEVRRRGTDTQYF

J gene: TRBJ2-5
V gene: TRBV20-1
D gene: NA
clone size: NA
CDR3 DNA: TGCAGTTCTAGAGGAACGGGAAGAGAGATCCAGTACTTC
CDR3 protein: CSSRGTGREIQYF

J gene: TRBJ2-4
V gene: TRBV5-5
D gene: TRBD2
clone size: once
CDR3 DNA: TGTGCCAGCAGTTTGGTTGGGACTAGCGGGAGGTACCCGGATAGCCAAAACATTCATTACTTC
CDR3 protein: CASSLVGTSGRYPDSQNIHYF

J gene: TRBJ2-1
V gene: TRBV11-1
D gene: NA
clone size: NA
CDR3 DNA: TGTGTCAGCAGCTTAGAGAGGACGACATACAATGAGCAGTGCTTC
CDR3 protein: CVSSLERTTYNEQCF

J gene: TRBJ2-2
V gene: TRBV5-1
D gene: TRBD1
clone size: once
CDR3 DNA: TGCCTCAGCACCCTGACAGGGGTCGGCACCGGGGAGCTGTTTTTT
CDR3 protein: CLSTLTGVGTGELFF

J gene: TRBJ2-3
V gene: TRBV29-1
D gene: TRBD2
clone size: many
CDR3 DNA: TGCAGCGTTGAGCTAGCGGGAGGGGGAGATACGCAGTATTTT
CDR3 protein: CSVELAGGGDTQYF

J gene: TRBJ2-2
V gene: TRBV11-2
D gene: TRBD2
clone size: NA
CDR3 DNA: TGTACCAGCAACTTAGCGCGGGAGACCAGGGAGCTGTTTTTT
CDR3 protein: CTSNLARETRELFF

J gene: TRBJ1-1
V gene: TRBV6-1
D gene: NA
clone size: once
CDR3 DNA: TGTGCCATCCAGCACGGAGGTGTTGGGAGAACTGAAGCTTTCTTT
CDR3 protein: CAIQHGGVGRTEAFF

J gene: TRBJ2-4
V gene: TRBV6-5
D gene: NA
clone size: NA
CDR3 DNA: TGTGCCATCAGCGAATGGGAGGATAACATTCAGCACTTC
CDR3 protein: CAISEWEDNIQHF

J gene: TRBJ2-1
V gene: TRBV5-4
D gene: TRBD2
clone size: many
CDR3 DNA: TGTGCCTACGGCCAGCGGGAGGTCAATGAGCAGTTCTTC
CDR3 protein: CAYGQREVNEQFF

J gene: TRBJ2-3
V gene: TRBV5-5
D gene: TRBD2
clone size: NA
CDR3 DNA: TGTGCCAGCAGCTTTCACAGCGGGGCTGGTGAAGATACACAGTATTTT
CDR3 protein: CASSFHSGAGEDTQYF

J gene: TRBJ1-5
V gene: TRBV28
D gene: NA
clone size: many
CDR3 DNA: TGTGCCAGCAGTTCAAGGGAAAGGAATCAGCCCCAGCATTTT
CDR3 protein: CASSSRERNQPQHF

J gene: TRBJ2-1
V gene: TRBV5-1
D gene: NA
clone size: NA
CDR3 DNA: TGCGCCAGCAGCTTCCCAGGTTCCTACAATGAGCAGTTCTTC
CDR3 protein: CASSFPGSYNEQFF

J gene: TRBJ1-5
V gene: TRBV12-3/TRBV12-4
D gene: NA
clone size: NA
CDR3 DNA: TGTGTCAGTACCATAGCGGGGAGTGGCAATCAGCCCCAGCATTTT
CDR3 protein: CVSTIAGSGNQPQHF

J gene: TRBJ2-1
V gene: TRBV6-1
D gene: NA
clone size: NA
CDR3 DNA: TGTGCCAACCACCCTTGGCAGAGCTCCTACAATGAGCAGTTCTTC
CDR3 protein: CANHPWQSSYNEQFF

J gene: TRBJ2-4
V gene: TRBV11-1
D gene: NA
clone size: NA
CDR3 DNA: TGTGTCAGCAGCTTAAGACATACAGCCAAAAACATTCAGTACTTC
CDR3 protein: CVSSLRHTAKNIQYF

J gene: TRBJ1-1
V gene: TRBV5-1
D gene: NA
clone size: NA
CDR3 DNA: TGCGCCAGCATCTTGGTACTGTGGATGAACACTGAAGCTTTCTTT
CDR3 protein: CASILVLWMNTEAFF

J gene: TRBJ2-2
V gene: TRBV20-1
D gene: TRBD2
clone size: NA
CDR3 DNA: TGCAGTGCTAGAGGTCCTAGCGGGAGGGCCGGGTCAACCGGGGAGATGTTTTTT
CDR3 protein: CSARGPSGRAGSTGEMFF

J gene: TRBJ2-1
V gene: TRBV29-1
D gene: TRBD2
clone size: once
CDR3 DNA: TGCAGCGCACTGGGACTAGCGCGACTAGAGCAGTTCTTC
CDR3 protein: CSALGLARLEQFF

J gene: TRBJ2-3
V gene: TRBV13
D gene: NA
clone size: NA
CDR3 DNA: TGTGCCAGCAACGCCCGACAGAGCACAGATACGCAGTATTTT
CDR3 protein: CASNARQSTDTQYF

J gene: TRBJ2-2
V gene: TRBV4-2
D gene: NA
clone size: NA
CDR3 DNA: TGTGCCAGCAGCCAGGATCTGAGGGTCAACACCAGGGAGCTGTTGTTT
CDR3 protein: CASSQDLRVNTRELLF

J gene: TRBJ1-1
V gene: TRBV6-6
D gene: NA
clone size: NA
CDR3 DNA: TGTGACAGCAGTCTGAGAGACATCAACACTGAAGCTTTCTTT
CDR3 protein: CDSSLRDINTEAFF

J gene: TRBJ2-1
V gene: TRBV5-6
D gene: TRBD2
clone size: NA
CDR3 DNA: TGTGCCAGCAGCTCGAGCGGGAGGGCCGGAAAAGAGCAGTTCTTT
CDR3 protein: CASSSSGRAGKEQFF

J gene: TRBJ2-5
V gene: TRBV4-1
D gene: NA
clone size: NA
CDR3 DNA: TGCGCCAGCAGCCAAGAGGGGACACGGAAAGAGACCCAGTACTTC
CDR3 protein: CASSQEGTRKETQYF

J gene: TRBJ2-7
V gene: TRBV6-6
D gene: NA
clone size: NA
CDR3 DNA: TGTGCCAGCAGTAGGGGGGGTTACGAGTATTACTTC
CDR3 protein: CASSRGGYEYYF

J gene: TRBJ2-1
V gene: TRBV11-2
D gene: TRBD2
clone size: NA
CDR3 DNA: TGTCCCAGCAGCTTAGGAGTAGCGGGAGGTGACTACTACAATGAACAGTTCTTC
CDR3 protein: CPSSLGVAGGDYYNEQFF

J gene: TRBJ1-1
V gene: TRBV11-2
D gene: NA
clone size: medium-sized
CDR3 DNA: TGTGCCAGCAGCTTAGGCCCCGGGGAGAACACTGAAGCTTTCTTT
CDR3 protein: CASSLGPGENTEAFF

J gene: TRBJ2-1
V gene: TRBV11-2
D gene: NA
clone size: NA
CDR3 DNA: TGTGCCATCAGCTATAGGACGAGACACGATGAGCAGTTCTTC
CDR3 protein: CAISYRTRHDEQFF

J gene: TRBJ2-7
V gene: TRBV11-2
D gene: NA
clone size: NA
CDR3 DNA: TGTGCCAGCAGCTTAGAAATAGGTGTGTACGAGCAGTACTTC
CDR3 protein: CASSLEIGVYEQYF